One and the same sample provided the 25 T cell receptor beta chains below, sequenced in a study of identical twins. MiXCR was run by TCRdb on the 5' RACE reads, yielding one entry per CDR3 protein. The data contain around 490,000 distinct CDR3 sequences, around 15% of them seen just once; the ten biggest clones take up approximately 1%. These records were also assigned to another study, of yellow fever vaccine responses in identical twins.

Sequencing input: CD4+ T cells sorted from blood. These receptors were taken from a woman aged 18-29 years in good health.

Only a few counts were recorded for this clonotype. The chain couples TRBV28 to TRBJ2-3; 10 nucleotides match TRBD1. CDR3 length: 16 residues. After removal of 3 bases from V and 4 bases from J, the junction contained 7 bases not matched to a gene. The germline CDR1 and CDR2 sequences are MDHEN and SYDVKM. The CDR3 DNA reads TGTGCCAGCAGTTTGGCCGGACAGGGGGAATCAGATACGCAGTATTTT. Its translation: CASSLAGQGESDTQYF.

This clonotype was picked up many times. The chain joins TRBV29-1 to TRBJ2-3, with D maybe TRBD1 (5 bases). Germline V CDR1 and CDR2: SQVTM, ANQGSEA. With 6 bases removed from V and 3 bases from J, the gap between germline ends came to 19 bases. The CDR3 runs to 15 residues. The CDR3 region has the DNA TGCAGCGTCGCTACCTGGGGCAGAGAAACAGATACGCAGTATTTT. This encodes CSVATWGRETDTQYF.

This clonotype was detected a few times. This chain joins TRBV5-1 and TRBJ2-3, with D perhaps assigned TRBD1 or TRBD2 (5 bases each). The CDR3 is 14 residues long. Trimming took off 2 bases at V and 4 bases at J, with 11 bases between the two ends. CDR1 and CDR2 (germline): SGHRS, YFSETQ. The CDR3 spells CASSFGDGSDTQYF. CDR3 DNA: TGCGCCAGCAGCTTCGGGGACGGATCAGATACGCAGTATTTT.

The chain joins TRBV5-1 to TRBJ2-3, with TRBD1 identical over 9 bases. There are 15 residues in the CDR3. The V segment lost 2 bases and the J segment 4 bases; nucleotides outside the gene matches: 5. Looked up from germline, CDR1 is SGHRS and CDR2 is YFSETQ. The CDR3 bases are TGCGCCAGCAGCTTAAGGGGACAGGGCGCAGATACGCAGTATTTT. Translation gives CASSLRGQGADTQYF.

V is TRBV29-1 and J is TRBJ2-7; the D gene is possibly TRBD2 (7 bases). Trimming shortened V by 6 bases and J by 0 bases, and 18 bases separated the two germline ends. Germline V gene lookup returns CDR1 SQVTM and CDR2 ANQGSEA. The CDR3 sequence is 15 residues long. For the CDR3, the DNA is TGCAGCGTCTCGGGGGGCACAGGGAGCTCCTACGAGCAGTACTTC. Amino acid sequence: CSVSGGTGSSYEQYF.

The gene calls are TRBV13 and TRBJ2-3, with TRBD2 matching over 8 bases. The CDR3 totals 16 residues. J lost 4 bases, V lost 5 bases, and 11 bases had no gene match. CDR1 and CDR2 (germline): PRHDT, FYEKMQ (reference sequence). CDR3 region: CASSPDGGGKADTQYF. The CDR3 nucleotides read TGTGCCAGCAGCCCAGACGGCGGGGGGAAGGCAGATACGCAGTATTTT.

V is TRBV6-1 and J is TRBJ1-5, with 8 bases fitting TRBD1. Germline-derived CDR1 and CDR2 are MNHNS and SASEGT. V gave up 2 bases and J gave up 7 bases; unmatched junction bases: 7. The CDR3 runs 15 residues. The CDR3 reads CASSERWTGSQPQHF. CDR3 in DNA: TGTGCCAGCAGTGAAAGGTGGACAGGGAGCCAGCCCCAGCATTTT.

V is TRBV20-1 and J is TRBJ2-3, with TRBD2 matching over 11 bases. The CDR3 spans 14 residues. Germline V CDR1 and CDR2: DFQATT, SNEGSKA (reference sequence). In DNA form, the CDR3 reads TGCAGAGGTAGCGGGGGGGCAAGCACAGATACGCAGTATTTT. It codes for CRGSGGASTDTQYF.

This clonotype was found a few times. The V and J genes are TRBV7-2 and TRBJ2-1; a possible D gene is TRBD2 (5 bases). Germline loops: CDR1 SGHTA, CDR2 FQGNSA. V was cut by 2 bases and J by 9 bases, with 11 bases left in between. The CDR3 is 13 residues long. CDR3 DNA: TGTGCCAGCAGCTTACAGCGGCTGGGTGAGCAGTTCTTC. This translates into CASSLQRLGEQFF. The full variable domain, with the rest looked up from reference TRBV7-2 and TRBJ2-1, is GAGVSQSPSNKVTEKGKDVELRCDPISGHTALYWYRQSLGQGLEFLIYFQGNSAPDKSGLPSDRFSAERTGGSVSTLTIQRTQQEDSAVYLCASSLQRLGEQFFGPGTRLTVL.

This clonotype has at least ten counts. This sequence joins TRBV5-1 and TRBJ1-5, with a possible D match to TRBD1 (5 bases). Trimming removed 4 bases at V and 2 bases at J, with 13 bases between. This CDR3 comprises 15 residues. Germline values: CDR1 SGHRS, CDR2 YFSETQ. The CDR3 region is CASSAGDQGNQPQHF. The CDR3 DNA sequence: TGCGCCAGCAGCGCCGGGGACCAGGGCAATCAGCCCCAGCATTTT.

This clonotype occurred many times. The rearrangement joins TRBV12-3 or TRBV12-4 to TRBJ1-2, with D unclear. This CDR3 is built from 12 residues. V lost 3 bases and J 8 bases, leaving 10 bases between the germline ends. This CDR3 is CASSFGLSGYTF. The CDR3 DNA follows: TGTGCCAGCAGTTTTGGGCTTAGCGGCTACACCTTC.

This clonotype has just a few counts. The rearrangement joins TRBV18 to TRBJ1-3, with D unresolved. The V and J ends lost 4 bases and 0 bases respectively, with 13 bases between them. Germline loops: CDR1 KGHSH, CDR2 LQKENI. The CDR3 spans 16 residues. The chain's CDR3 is CASSLYSGHSGNTIYF. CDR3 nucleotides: TGTGCCAGCTCACTCTACTCGGGCCACTCTGGAAACACCATATATTTT. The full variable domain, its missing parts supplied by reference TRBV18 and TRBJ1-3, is NAGVMQNPRHLVRRRGQEARLRCSPMKGHSHVYWYRQLPEEGLKFMVYLQKENIIDESGMPKERFSAEFPKEGPSILRIQQVVRGDSAAYFCASSLYSGHSGNTIYFGEGSWLTVV.

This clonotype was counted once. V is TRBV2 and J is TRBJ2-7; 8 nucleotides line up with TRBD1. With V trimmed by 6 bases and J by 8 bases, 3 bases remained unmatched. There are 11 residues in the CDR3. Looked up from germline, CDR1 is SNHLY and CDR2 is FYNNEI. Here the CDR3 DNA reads TGTGCCAGCAGGGCAGGGGGCAAGCAGTACTTC. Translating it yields CASRAGGKQYF. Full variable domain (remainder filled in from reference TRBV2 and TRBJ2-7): EPEVTQTPSHQVTQMGQEVILRCVPISNHLYFYWYRQILGQKVEFLVSFYNNEISEKSEIFDDQFSVERPDGSNFTLKIRSTKLEDSAMYFCASRAGGKQYFGPGTRLTVT.

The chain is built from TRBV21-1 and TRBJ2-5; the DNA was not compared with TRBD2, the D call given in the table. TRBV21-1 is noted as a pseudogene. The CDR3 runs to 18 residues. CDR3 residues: CASSKESSGGARGETQYF. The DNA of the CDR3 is TGTGCCAGCAGCAAGGAAAGTAGCGGGGGGGCACGGGGAGAGACCCAGTACTTC.

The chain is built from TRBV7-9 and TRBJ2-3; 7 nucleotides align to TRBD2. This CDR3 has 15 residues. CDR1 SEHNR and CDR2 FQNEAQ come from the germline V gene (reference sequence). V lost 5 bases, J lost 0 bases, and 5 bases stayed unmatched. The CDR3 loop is CASSTQAGSTDTQYF. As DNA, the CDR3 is TGTGCCAGCAGCACCCAAGCGGGAAGCACAGATACGCAGTATTTT.

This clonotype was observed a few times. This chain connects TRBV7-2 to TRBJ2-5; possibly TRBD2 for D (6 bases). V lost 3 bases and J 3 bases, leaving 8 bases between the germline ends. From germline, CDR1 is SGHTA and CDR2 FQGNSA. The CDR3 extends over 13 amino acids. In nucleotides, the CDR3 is TGTGCCAGCAGCTTTAGACTAGAAGAGACCCAGTACTTC. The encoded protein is CASSFRLEETQYF. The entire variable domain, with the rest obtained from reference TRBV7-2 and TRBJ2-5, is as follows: GAGVSQSPSNKVTEKGKDVELRCDPISGHTALYWYRQSLGQGLEFLIYFQGNSAPDKSGLPSDRFSAERTGGSVSTLTIQRTQQEDSAVYLCASSFRLEETQYFGPGTRLLVL.

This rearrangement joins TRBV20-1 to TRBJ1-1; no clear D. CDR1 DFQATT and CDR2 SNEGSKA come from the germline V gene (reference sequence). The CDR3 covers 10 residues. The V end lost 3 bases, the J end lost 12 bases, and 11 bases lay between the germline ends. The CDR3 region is CSASTLLSFF. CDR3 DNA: TGCAGTGCTAGTACACTTTTGTCTTTCTTT.

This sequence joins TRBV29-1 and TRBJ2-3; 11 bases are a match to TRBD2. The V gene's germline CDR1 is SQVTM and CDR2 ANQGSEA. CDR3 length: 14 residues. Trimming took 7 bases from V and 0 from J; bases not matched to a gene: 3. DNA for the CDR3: TGCAGCGGTCGACTAGCGGGGAGCACAGATACGCAGTATTTT. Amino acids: CSGRLAGSTDTQYF.

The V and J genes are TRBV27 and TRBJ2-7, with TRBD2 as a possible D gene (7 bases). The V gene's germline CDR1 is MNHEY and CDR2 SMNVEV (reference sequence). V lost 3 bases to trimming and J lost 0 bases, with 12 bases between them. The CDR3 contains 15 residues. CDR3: CASSFRGGDSYEQYF. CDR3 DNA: TGTGCCAGCAGTTTTAGGGGGGGTGACTCCTACGAGCAGTACTTC.

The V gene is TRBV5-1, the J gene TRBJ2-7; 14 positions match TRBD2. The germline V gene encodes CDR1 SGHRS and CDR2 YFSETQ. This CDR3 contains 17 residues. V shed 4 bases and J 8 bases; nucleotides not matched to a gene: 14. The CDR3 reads CASSLGTSGGVLGKQYF. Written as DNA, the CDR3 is TGCGCCAGCAGCCTTGGGACTAGCGGGGGAGTCTTGGGGAAGCAGTACTTC.

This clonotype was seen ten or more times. CDR3 sequence reads: CASSLGTPRNTGELFF. DNA of the CDR3: TGTGCCAGCAGCCTAGGGACACCGAGGAACACCGGGGAGCTGTTTTTT. The chain joins TRBV7-2 to TRBJ2-2; a weak D match, TRBD1 (6 bases). V was pared by 5 bases and J by 1 base, with 14 bases between. The CDR3 loop spans 16 amino acids. The germline V gene encodes CDR1 SGHTA and CDR2 FQGNSA.

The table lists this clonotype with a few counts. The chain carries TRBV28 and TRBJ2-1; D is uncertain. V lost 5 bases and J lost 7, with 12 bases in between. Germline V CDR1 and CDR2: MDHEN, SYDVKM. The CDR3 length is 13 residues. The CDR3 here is CASSPIYGNEQFF. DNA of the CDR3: TGTGCCAGCAGTCCCATTTATGGTAATGAGCAGTTCTTC.

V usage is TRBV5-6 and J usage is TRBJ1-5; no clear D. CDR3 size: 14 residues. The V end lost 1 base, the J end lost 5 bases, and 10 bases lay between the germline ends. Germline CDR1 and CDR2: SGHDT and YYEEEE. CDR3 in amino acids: CASSLRFTYQPQHF. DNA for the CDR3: TGTGCCAGCAGCTTGAGGTTTACCTATCAGCCCCAGCATTTT.

CDR3 in DNA: TGTGCCACCAGTGATCCCGACAGGGGGCAAGGTATAGAGGAGCTGTTTTTT. It translates to CATSDPDRGQGIEELFF. This chain joins TRBV24-1 and TRBJ2-2; the match to TRBD1 covers 10 bases. CDR3 length: 17 amino acids. J was trimmed by 10 bases and V by 3 bases; bases with no gene match: 13. Germline CDR1 and CDR2: KGHDR and SFDVKD.

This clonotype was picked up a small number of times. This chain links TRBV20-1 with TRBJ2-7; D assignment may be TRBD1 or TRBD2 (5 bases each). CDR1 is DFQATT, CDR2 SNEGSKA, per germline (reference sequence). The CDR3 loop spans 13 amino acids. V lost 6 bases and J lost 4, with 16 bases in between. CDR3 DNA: TGCAGTGCGGCGAGGGGCCAGATATACGAGCAGTACTTC. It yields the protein CSAARGQIYEQYF.